One and the same sample provided the 25 T cell receptor beta chains below, sequenced in a study of blood T cell repertoires in COVID-19. TCRdb's copy holds only in-frame clones and misses some; the assay was immunoSEQ multiplex PCR. The sample lists a few hundred thousand clones; roughly 84% were seen once. Sequenced input: peripheral blood. Receptor source: a woman in her thirties or forties who had recovered from COVID-19.

V and J are TRBV6-1 and TRBJ1-1; 8 bases map to TRBD1. Germline V lookup: CDR1 MNHNS, CDR2 SASEGT. The CDR3 is 15 amino acids. Germline trimming cut 1 base from V and 5 bases from J; bases unmatched to any gene: 6. This CDR3 reads CASSEETGVGTEAFF. Written as DNA, the CDR3 is TGTGCCAGCAGTGAAGAGACAGGGGTCGGAACTGAAGCTTTCTTT.

This clone has just one count. The rearrangement uses TRBV5-4 and TRBJ1-4, with a weak D call TRBD1 (6 bases). The CDR3 length is 14 residues. Trimming shortened V by 1 base and J by 8 bases, and 12 bases separated the two germline ends. Germline V CDR1 and CDR2: SGHNT, YYREEE (reference sequence). The CDR3 nucleotides are TGTGCCAGCAGCTTGCAGGGGTTGAGGGAAAAACTGTTTTTT. This encodes CASSLQGLREKLFF.

The chain carries TRBV6-5 and TRBJ1-5; D gene unclear. Germline V lookup: CDR1 MNHEY, CDR2 SVGAGI. V gave up 8 bases and J gave up 0 bases, with 14 bases separating them. The CDR3 extends over 15 amino acids. CDR3 residues: CASLHTVPSNQPQHF. The CDR3 DNA is TGTGCCAGCTTACACACCGTGCCTAGCAATCAGCCCCAGCATTTT.

This chain uses TRBV2 with TRBJ1-3, with D unresolved. There are 12 residues in the CDR3. Germline V lookup: CDR1 SNHLY, CDR2 FYNNEI. V was shortened by 7 bases and J by 0 bases, with 4 bases between the two germline ends. CDR3 protein: CASTGSGNTIYF. The CDR3 nucleotides read TGTGCCAGCACAGGCTCTGGAAACACCATATATTTT. Based on the CDR3 plus reference TRBV2 and TRBJ1-3, the full variable domain is EPEVTQTPSHQVTQMGQEVILRCVPISNHLYFYWYRQILGQKVEFLVSFYNNEISEKSEIFDDQFSVERPDGSNFTLKIRSTKLEDSAMYFCASTGSGNTIYFGEGSWLTVV.

The genes are TRBV7-9 and TRBJ2-7; 8 nucleotides align to TRBD2. J gave up 6 bases and V 3 bases, and 4 bases lay outside the gene matches. The CDR3 is 13 amino acids. From germline, CDR1 is SEHNR and CDR2 FQNEAQ (reference sequence). The CDR3 region has the DNA TGTGCCAGCAGCTTGGGACTAGTGCTCGAGCAGTACTTC. This translates into CASSLGLVLEQYF.

V is TRBV18 and J is TRBJ1-5, with TRBD1 identical over 8 bases. The V gene end was trimmed by 6 bases and the J gene end by 3 bases; junction bases not matched to a gene: 7. Germline-derived CDR1 and CDR2 are KGHSH and LQKENI. CDR3 length: 15 amino acids. CDR3 sequence: CASSPDRGPNQPQHF. For the CDR3, the DNA is TGTGCCAGCTCTCCCGACAGGGGACCCAATCAGCCCCAGCATTTT.

This clone was observed a single time. The V and J genes are TRBV2 and TRBJ2-1; D ambiguous. Trimming removed 7 bases from V and 3 bases from J, with 4 bases in between. The CDR3 extends over 11 amino acids. From germline, CDR1 is SNHLY and CDR2 FYNNEI. CDR3 nucleotide sequence: TGTGCCAGCATTATCTACAATGAGCAGTTCTTC. Its translation: CASIIYNEQFF. Using reference TRBV2 and TRBJ2-1 for the parts outside the CDR3, the full variable domain is EPEVTQTPSHQVTQMGQEVILRCVPISNHLYFYWYRQILGQKVEFLVSFYNNEISEKSEIFDDQFSVERPDGSNFTLKIRSTKLEDSAMYFCASIIYNEQFFGPGTRLTVL.

This clone showed up just a few times. Different DNA sequences within this sample yield the same CDR3. The V and J genes are TRBV15 and TRBJ1-4, with D perhaps matching TRBD1 (6 bases). CDR3 size: 14 residues. Trimming pared 0 bases from V and 7 bases from J, leaving 9 bases between. Germline V gene sequence: CDR1 LNHNV, CDR2 YYDKDF (reference sequence). CDR3 residues: CATSRDRGAEKLFF. Here the CDR3 DNA reads TGTGCCACCAGCAGAGACAGGGGTGCTGAAAAACTGTTTTTT.

V usage is TRBV5-6 and J usage is TRBJ1-6; TRBD1 agrees at 8 bases. Germline CDR1 and CDR2: SGHDT and YYEEEE. V was clipped by 4 bases and J by 0 bases; unmatched bases: 3. The length of the CDR3 is 16 residues. The CDR3 DNA reads TGTGCCAGCAGCCCCGGACAGGGCTCCTATAATTCACCCCTCCACTTT. Residues: CASSPGQGSYNSPLHF.

CDR3 in DNA: TGTGCCACCAGTGATAAGGGGGCACGGGGGGCCAACGTCCTGACTTTC. Translating it yields CATSDKGARGANVLTF. The chain carries TRBV24-1 and TRBJ2-6, with 7 nucleotides matching TRBD1. This CDR3 is 16 amino acids long. Trimming removed 3 bases from V and 4 bases from J; junction bases left unmatched: 5. The germline V gene encodes CDR1 KGHDR and CDR2 SFDVKD.

The chain uses TRBV11-2 and TRBJ1-5; D is possibly TRBD1 (5 bases). CDR1 is SGHAT and CDR2 is FQNNGV in the germline V gene. The CDR3 totals 15 residues. V shed 2 bases and J shed 5 bases, with 13 bases lying between them. The CDR3 region is CASSLRLQGDQPQHF. CDR3 DNA sequence: TGTGCCAGCAGCTTAAGACTCCAGGGTGATCAGCCCCAGCATTTT. Full variable domain (rest looked up from reference TRBV11-2 and TRBJ1-5): EAGVAQSPRYKIIEKRQSVAFWCNPISGHATLYWYQQILGQGPKLLIQFQNNGVVDDSQLPKDRFSAERLKGVDSTLKIQPAKLEDSAVYLCASSLRLQGDQPQHFGDGTRLSIL.

The rearrangement joins TRBV2 to TRBJ1-4; D uncertain. V shed 2 bases and J shed 8 bases, with 18 bases lying between them. This CDR3 is 16 amino acids long. Looked up from germline, CDR1 is SNHLY and CDR2 is FYNNEI. The CDR3 loop reads CASSERSTPGGEKLFF. In DNA, the CDR3 is TGTGCCAGCAGTGAAAGGTCGACCCCAGGAGGGGAAAAACTGTTTTTT.

Worth noting for this clone: Other DNA sequences within the sample encode an identical CDR3. V gene TRBV7-9 combines with J gene TRBJ1-1; tentatively, D is TRBD1 (5 bases). This CDR3 contains 13 residues. V was shortened by 6 bases and J by 3 bases, with 11 bases between the two germline ends. In germline, CDR1 is SEHNR, CDR2 FQNEAQ (reference sequence). CDR3 in amino acids: CASSWGGDTEAFF. The CDR3 DNA follows: TGTGCCAGCAGTTGGGGCGGGGACACTGAAGCTTTCTTT.

The chain employs TRBV5-1 and TRBJ1-1; D may be TRBD1 (5 bases). Per the germline V gene, CDR1 is SGHRS and CDR2 is YFSETQ. V was shortened by 2 bases and J by 4 bases, with 6 bases between the two germline ends. This CDR3 region has 12 residues. The CDR3 reads CASSFQGTEAFF. The DNA for the CDR3 is TGCGCCAGCAGCTTCCAGGGCACTGAAGCTTTCTTT.

V gene TRBV7-9 combines with J gene TRBJ1-5; D ambiguous. V lost 1 base, J lost 5 bases, and 12 bases lay in between. CDR1 SEHNR and CDR2 FQNEAQ come from the germline V gene (reference sequence). The CDR3 runs 15 residues. DNA of the CDR3: TGTGCCAGCAGCTTAGGAACCCCCGGGTATCAGCCCCAGCATTTT. The encoded protein is CASSLGTPGYQPQHF.

V is TRBV7-3 and J is TRBJ2-3; 8 bases fit TRBD1. The V gene end was trimmed by 5 bases and the J gene end by 1 base; junction bases not matched to a gene: 5. Germline CDR1 reads SGHTA; CDR2 reads FQGTGA. This CDR3 comprises 15 residues. The CDR3, as DNA: TGTGCCAGCAGCCGAGGACAGGGAGGCACAGATACGCAGTATTTT. This codes for CASSRGQGGTDTQYF. Together with reference TRBV7-3 and TRBJ2-3, the CDR3 gives the full variable domain: GAGVSQTPSNKVTEKGKYVELRCDPISGHTALYWYRQSLGQGPEFLIYFQGTGAADDSGLPNDRFFAVRPEGSVSTLKIQRTERGDSAVYLCASSRGQGGTDTQYFGPGTRLTVL.

The chain couples TRBV7-7 to TRBJ2-3; maybe TRBD2 (7 bases). Germline assignment: CDR1 SSHAT and CDR2 FNYEAQ (reference sequence). Deletions cut 1 base from V and 5 bases from J, with 13 bases between. The CDR3 loop spans 15 amino acids. CDR3 amino acids: CASSLEAGAEDTQYF. CDR3 sequence (DNA): TGTGCCAGCAGCTTAGAGGCGGGGGCGGAAGATACGCAGTATTTT. The full variable domain, with the rest looked up from reference TRBV7-7 and TRBJ2-3, is GAGVSQSPRYKVTKRGQDVTLRCDPISSHATLYWYQQALGQGPEFLTYFNYEAQPDKSGLPSDRFSAERPEGSISTLTIQRTEQRDSAMYRCASSLEAGAEDTQYFGPGTRLTVL.

Written as DNA, the CDR3 is TGCGCCAGCAGCTTGGGGGACAGGGGTAGTGGCTACACCTTC. Its translation is CASSLGDRGSGYTF. This chain uses TRBV5-1 with TRBJ1-2; 10 bases agree with TRBD1. V gave up 0 bases and J gave up 7 bases; unmatched junction bases: 3. Germline lookup yields CDR1 SGHRS and CDR2 YFSETQ. The CDR3 is 14 residues long.

V and J are TRBV5-1 and TRBJ1-1; TRBD1 aligns across 7 bases. Germline lookup yields CDR1 SGHRS and CDR2 YFSETQ. Trimming at V came to 4 bases and at J to 4 bases, leaving 13 bases not matched to a gene. CDR3 size: 16 residues. The CDR3 reads CASSPSRGQGSTEAFF. The CDR3, as DNA: TGCGCCAGCAGCCCTAGTAGGGGGCAAGGGAGCACTGAAGCTTTCTTT.

The V gene is TRBV2, the J gene TRBJ2-2, with D perhaps TRBD1 (6 bases). Deletions cut 4 bases from V and 6 bases from J, with 12 bases between. Per germline, CDR1 SNHLY and CDR2 FYNNEI. The CDR3 extends over 14 amino acids. CDR3 DNA sequence: TGTGCCAGCAGTGGACAGGTCAGATCCGGGGAGCTGTTTTTT. It yields the protein CASSGQVRSGELFF.

This chain connects TRBV4-1 to TRBJ1-1; D is possibly TRBD1 (6 bases). Trimming took off 4 bases at V and 1 base at J, with 10 bases between the two ends. Germline-derived CDR1 and CDR2 are MGHRA and YSYEKL. This CDR3 comprises 14 residues. CDR3 sequence reads: CASSRKGENTEAFF. In nucleotides, the CDR3 is TGCGCCAGCAGCCGAAAGGGGGAGAACACTGAAGCTTTCTTT.

This clone was observed many times. J is TRBJ2-7 and V is TRBV30; D may be TRBD1 (6 bases). This CDR3 region has 14 residues. V lost 2 bases and J lost 0, with 11 bases in between. Germline V lookup: CDR1 GTSNPN, CDR2 SVGIG (reference sequence). CDR3 bases: TGTGCCTGGAGTTGGGGGACACTCTCCTACGAGCAGTACTTC. It translates to CAWSWGTLSYEQYF. Full variable domain (missing parts from reference TRBV30 and TRBJ2-7): SQTIHQWPATLVQPVGSPLSLECTVEGTSNPNLYWYRQAAGRGLQLLFYSVGIGQISSEVPQNLSASRPQDRQFILSSKKLLLSDSGFYLCAWSWGTLSYEQYFGPGTRLTVT.

In the case of this clone: It is unclear where the CDR3 begins or ends on the DNA, so no DNA is shown, and the CDR3 is as TCRdb lists it. CDR3 loop: CASSWGTGSQF. V is TRBV28 and J is TRBJ2-3; TRBD1 reflects the table's D call only, with no check against the DNA. Both ends counted, the CDR3 spans 11 residues. Germline CDR1 and CDR2: MDHEN and SYDVKM.

This chain joins TRBV5-4 and TRBJ1-4; D possibly corresponds to TRBD1 (6 bases). Looked up from germline, CDR1 is SGHNT and CDR2 is YYREEE (reference sequence). V was cut by 0 bases and J by 7 bases, with 19 bases left in between. The CDR3 contains 17 residues. The CDR3 protein is CASSLGQGPDRGEKLFF. The CDR3 nucleotides are TGTGCCAGCAGCTTGGGTCAGGGGCCTGACCGGGGTGAAAAACTGTTTTTT.

The chain carries TRBV5-4 and TRBJ1-2; D call uncertain. This CDR3 region has 11 residues. Trimming pared 9 bases from V and 4 bases from J, leaving 10 bases between. The germline V gene encodes CDR1 SGHNT and CDR2 YYREEE (reference sequence). Written as DNA, the CDR3 is TGTGCCACCGGCGGTGGCTATGGCTACACCTTC. It yields the protein CATGGGYGYTF.